These 21 T cell receptor beta chains were all obtained from the same sample, sequenced in a study of blood T cells in healthy people across ages. The second PCR ran roughly 7 to 11 cycles with a sample-barcoded 5' primer and J-beta primers. TCRdb independently ran MiXCR on the 5' RACE reads; one entry per CDR3 protein. The table has hundreds of thousands of distinct CDR3 sequences, more than 20% seen once. This same sample was also part of a study on T cells of mothers and their children.

The sample consisted of blood. Receptors were obtained from a boy aged 10-17 years in good health.

V usage is TRBV6-2 or TRBV6-3 and J usage is TRBJ2-5; D uncertain. The end of the DNA aligns better with TRBJ2-7, so the J call may be wrong. The CDR3 extends over 21 amino acids. Germline V gene lookup returns CDR1 MNHEY and CDR2 SVGEGT. CDR3 DNA: TGTGCCAGCAGCCACCCCGGAGAGTCGGAGTTCCCCTCACTTCTATTCTACGAGCAGTACTTC. It codes for CASSHPGESEFPSLLFYEQYF.

The rearrangement uses TRBV11-2 and TRBJ2-3; 11 nucleotides align to TRBD2. V shed 5 bases, J shed 5 bases, and the junction held 3 bases outside the gene matches. Germline CDR1 and CDR2: SGHAT and FQNNGV. The CDR3 consists of 14 residues. The CDR3 here is CASSRTSGLDTQYF. In DNA, the CDR3 is TGTGCCAGCAGCCGGACTAGCGGGTTAGATACGCAGTATTTT. The full variable domain, rest sourced from reference TRBV11-2 and TRBJ2-3, is EAGVAQSPRYKIIEKRQSVAFWCNPISGHATLYWYQQILGQGPKLLIQFQNNGVVDDSQLPKDRFSAERLKGVDSTLKIQPAKLEDSAVYLCASSRTSGLDTQYFGPGTRLTVL.

As DNA, the CDR3 is TGTGCCAGCAGCGTAGCGATGGGAGATCAGCCCCAGCATTTT. It specifies CASSVAMGDQPQHF. The V gene is TRBV9, the J gene TRBJ1-5; no reliable D call. The germline V and J ends were trimmed by 0 bases and 5 bases, with 9 bases remaining between them. The germline gives CDR1 SGDLS, CDR2 YYNGEE. The CDR3 extends over 14 amino acids.

This clonotype was counted a few times. The rearrangement links TRBV5-1 to TRBJ2-5; D is possibly TRBD1 (6 bases). The J call is uncertain, as TRBJ2-1 better fits the DNA end. The CDR3 consists of 14 residues. Germline CDR1 is SGHRS and CDR2 is YFSETQ. In DNA form, the CDR3 reads TGCGCCAGCAGCTTGGAGGGGGACTACAATGAGCAGTTCTTC. Its translation: CASSLEGDYNEQFF.

The CDR3 coding sequence is TGTGCCAGCGGGAGACTAGCGGGACGTGGGGAAGAGACCCAGTACTTC. Protein: CASGRLAGRGEETQYF. J is TRBJ2-5 and V is TRBV12-3 or TRBV12-4; 11 positions agree with TRBD2. V lost 8 bases and J lost 3; bases outside the gene matches: 11. This CDR3 has 16 residues.

The rearrangement links TRBV12-3 or TRBV12-4 to TRBJ1-1; 8 positions match TRBD1. The CDR3 is 14 amino acids. After removal of 6 bases from V and 4 bases from J, the junction contained 7 bases not matched to a gene. Written as DNA, the CDR3 is TGTGCCAGCAGCTCGACAGGGGCGGGCACTGAAGCTTTCTTT. As protein: CASSSTGAGTEAFF.

The chain recombines TRBV6-5 with TRBJ2-5; 8 bases align to TRBD1. CDR1 is MNHEY, CDR2 SVGAGI, per germline. This CDR3 contains 15 residues. After removal of 7 bases from V and 5 bases from J, the junction contained 12 bases not matched to a gene. The CDR3 is CASTYATGASETQYF. The CDR3 DNA sequence: TGTGCCAGCACCTACGCGACAGGGGCTAGTGAGACCCAGTACTTC.

V usage is TRBV6-5 and J usage is TRBJ2-5; tentative D call: TRBD2 (6 bases). The J call is doubtful: the DNA matches TRBJ2-7 better. Per germline, CDR1 MNHEY and CDR2 SVGAGI. The CDR3 loop spans 13 amino acids. CDR3 sequence reads: CASRAQGLLEQYF. The CDR3 DNA reads TGTGCCAGCAGGGCTCAGGGACTGCTCGAGCAGTACTTC.

This clonotype occurred many times. The chain combines TRBV5-6 with TRBJ2-5, with D tentatively TRBD1 (5 bases). Germline CDR1 is SGHDT and CDR2 is YYEEEE. The germline V and J ends were trimmed by 6 bases and 5 bases, with 14 bases remaining between them. This CDR3 has 13 residues. The CDR3 sequence: CASTWGRGETQYF. The CDR3 DNA follows: TGTGCCAGCACCTGGGGAAGGGGCGAGACCCAGTACTTC.

This clonotype was recorded a few times. The chain links TRBV20-1 to TRBJ1-1; D remains ambiguous. The CDR3 covers 13 residues. The germline CDR1 and CDR2 sequences are DFQATT and SNEGSKA (reference sequence). Trimming removed 0 bases from V and 6 bases from J, with 11 bases in between. The CDR3 reads CSARDFVSAEAFF. CDR3 DNA: TGCAGTGCTAGAGATTTTGTAAGCGCTGAAGCTTTCTTT.

This chain links TRBV5-1 with TRBJ2-6; TRBD1 matches 11 bases. CDR1 and CDR2 from the germline V gene are SGHRS and YFSETQ. The trim removed 2 bases at V and 1 base at J, leaving 5 bases unmatched. CDR3 length equals 18 residues. The CDR3 DNA reads as TGCGCCAGCAGCTTCCCGGGACAGGGGGTTTCTGGGGCCAACGTCCTGACTTTC. Translation gives CASSFPGQGVSGANVLTF.

This chain joins TRBV5-1 and TRBJ2-6; the D is unclear. Germline CDR1 and CDR2: SGHRS and YFSETQ. V lost 0 bases and J lost 0, with 10 bases in between. The CDR3 totals 17 residues. CDR3 in DNA: TGCGCCAGCAGCTTGGGTGGGGTCCCCTCTGGGGCCAACGTCCTGACTTTC. This sequence encodes CASSLGGVPSGANVLTF.

The chain has TRBV29-1 and TRBJ1-3, with a weak D call TRBD1 (6 bases). Germline assignment: CDR1 SQVTM and CDR2 ANQGSEA. The V and J ends lost 4 bases and 12 bases respectively, with 13 bases between them. The CDR3 totals 11 residues. The CDR3 DNA sequence: TGCAGCGTTGGGGTAGAGGGGGACATATATTTT. Its translation: CSVGVEGDIYF.

The chain links TRBV10-2 to TRBJ2-7; 10 nucleotides line up with TRBD2. The V segment lost 6 bases and the J segment 3 bases; nucleotides outside the gene matches: 5. The germline V gene encodes CDR1 WSHSY and CDR2 SAAADI. The CDR3 runs 14 residues. The CDR3 reads CASRGVAGGYEQYF. CDR3 coding DNA: TGCGCCAGCAGGGGTGTAGCGGGAGGCTACGAGCAGTACTTC.

V gene TRBV5-4 combines with J gene TRBJ2-5, with 8 bases identical to TRBD1. The length of the CDR3 is 14 residues. Trimming cost V 3 bases and J 7 bases; bases outside gene matches: 8. CDR1 and CDR2 (germline): SGHNT, YYREEE (reference sequence). The CDR3 DNA reads as TGTGCCAGCAGCTCCCTCCGGACAGGGCGGACCCAGTACTTC. Protein: CASSSLRTGRTQYF. Using reference TRBV5-4 and TRBJ2-5 for the parts outside the CDR3, the full variable domain is ETGVTQSPTHLIKTRGQQVTLRCSSQSGHNTVSWYQQALGQGPQFIFQYYREEENGRGNFPPRFSGLQFPNYSSELNVNALELDDSALYLCASSSLRTGRTQYFGPGTRLLVL.

The table lists this clonotype with a few counts. J is TRBJ2-7 and V is TRBV11-2; 8 bases align to TRBD2. This CDR3 has 14 amino acids. V was pared by 2 bases and J by 5 bases, with 5 bases of the junction left unmatched. The germline CDR1 and CDR2 sequences are SGHAT and FQNNGV. CDR3 amino acids: CASSLMAGGNEQYF. The DNA of the CDR3 is TGTGCCAGCAGCTTAATGGCGGGAGGTAACGAGCAGTACTTC. The full variable domain, in which reference TRBV11-2 and TRBJ2-7 provide the parts outside the CDR3, is EAGVAQSPRYKIIEKRQSVAFWCNPISGHATLYWYQQILGQGPKLLIQFQNNGVVDDSQLPKDRFSAERLKGVDSTLKIQPAKLEDSAVYLCASSLMAGGNEQYFGPGTRLTVT.

The V gene is TRBV18, the J gene TRBJ2-3, with 10 bases that match TRBD2. Germline loops: CDR1 KGHSH, CDR2 LQKENI. The CDR3 extends over 17 amino acids. Trimming cost V 2 bases and J 4 bases; bases outside gene matches: 9. CDR3 sequence (DNA): TGTGCCAGCTCACCAACTTATCGGCTAGCGGGAGCAGATACGCAGTATTTT. Translating it yields CASSPTYRLAGADTQYF.

This chain joins TRBV24-1 and TRBJ2-2; D is possibly TRBD2 (6 bases). Between the trimmed V and J ends, which lost 4 bases and 3 bases, there was a span of 14 bases. The V gene's germline CDR1 is KGHDR and CDR2 SFDVKD. This CDR3 is built from 16 residues. CDR3 amino acids: CATSDPRGGDTGELFF. In DNA, the CDR3 is TGTGCCACCAGTGACCCCCGGGGAGGAGACACCGGGGAGCTGTTTTTT.

Note on this clonotype: The limits of the CDR3 on the DNA are not certain, so only TCRdb's listed CDR3 is given. The chain uses TRBV29-1 and TRBJ2-5; TRBD1 is the table's D call, not checked against the DNA. From germline, CDR1 is SQVTM and CDR2 ANQGSEA. The CDR3 is 13 residues long, counting both termini. This chain's CDR3 is CSVVGQGSYEQHF.

This clonotype occurred a few times. The chain couples TRBV7-8 to TRBJ2-1; 7 bases line up with TRBD2. The CDR3 contains 16 residues. Germline-derived CDR1 and CDR2 are SGHVS and FQNEAQ. The J segment lost 7 bases and the V segment lost 2 bases, leaving 11 bases of the junction unmatched. CDR3 in DNA: TGTGCCAGCAGCTTAAGTCGGGGGGTGACACGGAATGAGCAGTTCTTC. Its translation is CASSLSRGVTRNEQFF.

The chain has TRBV28 and TRBJ2-7; D is uncertain. Germline V CDR1 and CDR2: MDHEN, SYDVKM. Trimming took off 6 bases at V and 3 bases at J, with 12 bases between the two ends. The CDR3 has 13 amino acids. The CDR3 here is CASSPNGYYEQYF. The CDR3 DNA follows: TGTGCCAGCAGCCCCAACGGGTACTACGAGCAGTACTTC. The full variable domain, its missing parts supplied by reference TRBV28 and TRBJ2-7, is DVKVTQSSRYLVKRTGEKVFLECVQDMDHENMFWYRQDPGLGLRLIYFSYDVKMKEKGDIPEGYSVSREKKERFSLILESASTNQTSMYLCASSPNGYYEQYFGPGTRLTVT.